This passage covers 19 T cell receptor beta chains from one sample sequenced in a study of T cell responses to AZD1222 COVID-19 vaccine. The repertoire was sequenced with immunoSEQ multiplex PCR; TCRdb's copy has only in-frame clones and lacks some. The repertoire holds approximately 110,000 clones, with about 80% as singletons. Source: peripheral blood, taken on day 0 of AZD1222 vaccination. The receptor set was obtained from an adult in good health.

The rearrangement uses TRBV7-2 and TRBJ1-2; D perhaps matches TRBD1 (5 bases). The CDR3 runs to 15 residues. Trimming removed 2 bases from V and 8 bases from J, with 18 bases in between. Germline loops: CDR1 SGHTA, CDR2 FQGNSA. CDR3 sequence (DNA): TGTGCCAGCAGCTTAAACCCTACAGGTTTCGACGGCTACACCTTC. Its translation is CASSLNPTGFDGYTF.

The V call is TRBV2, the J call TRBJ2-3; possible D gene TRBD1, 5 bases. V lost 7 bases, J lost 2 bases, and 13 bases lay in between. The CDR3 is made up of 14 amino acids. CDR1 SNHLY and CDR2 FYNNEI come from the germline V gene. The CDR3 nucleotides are TGTGCCAGCAACTCCCAGGGTTTCACAGATACGCAGTATTTT. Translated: CASNSQGFTDTQYF.

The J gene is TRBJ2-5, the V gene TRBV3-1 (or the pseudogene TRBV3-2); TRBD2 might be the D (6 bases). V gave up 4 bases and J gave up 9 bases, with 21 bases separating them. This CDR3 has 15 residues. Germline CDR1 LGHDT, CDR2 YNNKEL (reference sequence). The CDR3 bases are TGTGCCAGCAGCCGAAATCCGCCCCCCGGAGGGGCCCAGTACTTC. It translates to CASSRNPPPGGAQYF.

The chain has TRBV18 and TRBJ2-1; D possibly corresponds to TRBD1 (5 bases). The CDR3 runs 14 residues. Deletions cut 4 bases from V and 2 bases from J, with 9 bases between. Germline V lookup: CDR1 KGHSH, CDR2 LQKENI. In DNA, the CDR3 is TGTGCCAGCTCACGGGCAGGGACCTACAATGAGCAGTTCTTC. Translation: CASSRAGTYNEQFF.

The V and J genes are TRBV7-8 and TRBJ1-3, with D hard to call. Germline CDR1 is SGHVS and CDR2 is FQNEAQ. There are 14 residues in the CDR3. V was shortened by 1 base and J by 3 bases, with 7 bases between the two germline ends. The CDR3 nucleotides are TGTGCCAGCAGCTTAGTCAGAAATGGAAACACCATATATTTT. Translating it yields CASSLVRNGNTIYF.

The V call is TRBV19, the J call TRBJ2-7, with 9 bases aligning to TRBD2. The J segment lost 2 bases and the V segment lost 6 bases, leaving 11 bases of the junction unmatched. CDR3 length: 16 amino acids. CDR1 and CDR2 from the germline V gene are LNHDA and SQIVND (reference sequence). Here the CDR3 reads CASSSGSSGGTYEQYF. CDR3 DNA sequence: TGTGCCAGTAGCTCCGGGAGTAGCGGGGGTACCTACGAGCAGTACTTC.

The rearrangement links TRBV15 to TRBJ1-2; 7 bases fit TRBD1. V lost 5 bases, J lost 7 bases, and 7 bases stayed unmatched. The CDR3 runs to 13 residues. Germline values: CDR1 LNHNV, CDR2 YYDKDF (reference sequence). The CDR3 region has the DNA TGTGCCACCAGCTTGGACAGGAACGGTGGCTACACCTTC. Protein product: CATSLDRNGGYTF.

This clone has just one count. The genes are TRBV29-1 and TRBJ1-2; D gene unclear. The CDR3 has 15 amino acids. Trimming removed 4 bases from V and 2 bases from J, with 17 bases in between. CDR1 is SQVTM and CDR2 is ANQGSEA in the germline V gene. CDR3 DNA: TGCAGCGTTGTGTTTGAAGGCCGGAAGAACTATGGCTACACCTTC. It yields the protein CSVVFEGRKNYGYTF.

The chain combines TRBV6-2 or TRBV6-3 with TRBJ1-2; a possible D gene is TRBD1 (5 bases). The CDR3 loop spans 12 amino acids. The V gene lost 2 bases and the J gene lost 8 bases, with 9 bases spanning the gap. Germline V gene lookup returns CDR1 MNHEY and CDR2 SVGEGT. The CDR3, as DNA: TGTGCCAGCAGTTACGGGGGTACCGGCTACACCTTC. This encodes CASSYGGTGYTF.

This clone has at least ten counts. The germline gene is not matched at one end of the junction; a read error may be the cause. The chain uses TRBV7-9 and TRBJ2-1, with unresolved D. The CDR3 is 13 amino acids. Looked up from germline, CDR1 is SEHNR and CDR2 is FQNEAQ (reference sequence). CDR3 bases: TGTGCCAGCAGCTCGTCCTCCAACAATGAGCAGTTCTTC. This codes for CASSSSSNNEQFF.

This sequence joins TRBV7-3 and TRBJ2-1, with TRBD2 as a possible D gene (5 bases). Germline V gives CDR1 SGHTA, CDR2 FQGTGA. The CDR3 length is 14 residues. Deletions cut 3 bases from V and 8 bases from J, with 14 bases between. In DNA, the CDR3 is TGTGCCAGCAGCTTTCTGAGGGCTGGGGATGAGCAGTTCTTC. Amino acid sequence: CASSFLRAGDEQFF.

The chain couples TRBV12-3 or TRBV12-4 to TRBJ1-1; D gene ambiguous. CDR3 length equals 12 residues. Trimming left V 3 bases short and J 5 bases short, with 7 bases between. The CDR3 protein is CASSFRRTEAFF. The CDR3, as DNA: TGTGCCAGCAGTTTCAGGAGGACTGAAGCTTTCTTT.

CDR3: CASSQYRENTGELFF. CDR3 coding DNA: TGCGCCAGCAGTCAGTACAGGGAGAACACCGGGGAGCTGTTTTTT. The rearrangement links TRBV23-1 to TRBJ2-2, with TRBD1 as a possible D gene (6 bases). TRBV23-1 counts as an open reading frame of uncertain function. There are 15 residues in the CDR3. V shed 3 bases and J shed 1 base, with 9 bases lying between them.

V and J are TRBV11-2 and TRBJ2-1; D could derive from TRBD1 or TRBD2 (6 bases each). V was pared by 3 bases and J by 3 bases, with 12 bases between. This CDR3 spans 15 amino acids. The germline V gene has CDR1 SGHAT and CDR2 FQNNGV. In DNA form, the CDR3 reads TGTGCCAGCAGCTTCGAGGGGGGCCTCTACAATGAGCAGTTCTTC. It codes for CASSFEGGLYNEQFF.

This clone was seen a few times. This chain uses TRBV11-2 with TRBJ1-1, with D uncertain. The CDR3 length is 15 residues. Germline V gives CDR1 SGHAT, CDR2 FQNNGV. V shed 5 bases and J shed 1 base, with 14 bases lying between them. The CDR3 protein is CASSPLLRQNTEAFF. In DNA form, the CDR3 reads TGTGCCAGCAGCCCCCTACTTCGACAGAACACTGAAGCTTTCTTT. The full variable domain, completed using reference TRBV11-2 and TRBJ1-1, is EAGVAQSPRYKIIEKRQSVAFWCNPISGHATLYWYQQILGQGPKLLIQFQNNGVVDDSQLPKDRFSAERLKGVDSTLKIQPAKLEDSAVYLCASSPLLRQNTEAFFGQGTRLTVV.

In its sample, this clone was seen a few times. The CDR3 loop is CASSRQGSNYGYTF. Here the CDR3 DNA reads TGTGCCAGCAGTCGACAGGGGTCCAACTATGGCTACACCTTC. The rearrangement joins TRBV3-1 (or the pseudogene TRBV3-2) to TRBJ1-2, with 8 positions matching TRBD1. Germline V gives CDR1 LGHDT, CDR2 YNNKEL (reference sequence). This CDR3 spans 14 amino acids. The ends lost 6 bases at V and 2 bases at J; junction bases unmatched: 5.

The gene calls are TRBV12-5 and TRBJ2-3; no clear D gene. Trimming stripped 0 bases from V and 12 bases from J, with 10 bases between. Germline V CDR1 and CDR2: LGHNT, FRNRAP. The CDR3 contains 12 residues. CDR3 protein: CASGLVSPPQYF. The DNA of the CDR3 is TGTGCTAGTGGTTTGGTTAGTCCCCCTCAGTATTTT.

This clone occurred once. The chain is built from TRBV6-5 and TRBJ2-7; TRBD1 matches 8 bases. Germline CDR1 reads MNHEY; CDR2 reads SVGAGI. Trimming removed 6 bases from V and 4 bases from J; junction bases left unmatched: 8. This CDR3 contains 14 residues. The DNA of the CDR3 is TGTGCCAGCAGGTACACCCAGGGGGCGTACGAGCAGTACTTC. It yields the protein CASRYTQGAYEQYF.

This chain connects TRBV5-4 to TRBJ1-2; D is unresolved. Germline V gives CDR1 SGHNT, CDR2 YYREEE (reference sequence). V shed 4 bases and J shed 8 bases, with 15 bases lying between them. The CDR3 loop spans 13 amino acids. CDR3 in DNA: TGTGCCAGCAGCCCAGACCTGTCTAGGGGCTACACCTTC. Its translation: CASSPDLSRGYTF.